The rows below give T cell receptor beta chains drawn from one sample of a study of blood T cell repertoires in COVID-19. Some clones are missing from TCRdb's copy, which holds only in-frame ones; the method was immunoSEQ multiplex PCR. The repertoire holds 270,000 or so clones, with roughly 93% as singletons. The sequenced material came from PBMCs or T cells enriched from blood (not recorded which). The source is a woman in her thirties or forties with acute COVID-19. Each CDR3 is given with its conserved first and last residue. The D gene is left open where the match is weak. Clone sizes are given selectively: once, few, many, or a class where the clone is expanded.

TRBJ2-5,TRBV27,TRBD2,once,TGTGCCAGCAGTTTCCTAGCGGGCGTCCAAGAGACCCAGTACTTC,CASSFLAGVQETQYF
TRBJ1-2,TRBV19,-,-,TGTGCCAGTAGTATCGGGGGGCACCAGGGATCCTATGGCTACACCTTC,CASSIGGHQGSYGYTF
TRBJ1-6,TRBV9,-,-,TGTGCCAGCAGGGCGGAAGGGGGAGTCGGATCACCCCTCCACTTT,CASRAEGGVGSPLHF
TRBJ2-7,TRBV2,TRBD2,-,TGTGCCAGCAGTGAATGGGGGACTAGCCTCCTGGGGACCTACGAGCAGTACTTC,CASSEWGTSLLGTYEQYF
TRBJ2-3,TRBV27,-,-,TGTGCCAGCCGAACAGAGTTTTCTTTCACAGATACGCAGTATTTT,CASRTEFSFTDTQYF
TRBJ1-2,TRBV19,TRBD1,-,TGTGCCAGTAGTCCACCCGCGACAGGGGGCTGGGGCTACACCTTC,CASSPPATGGWGYTF
TRBJ2-5,TRBV7-3,-,-,TGTGCCAGCAGCCCCAGGACTACAGACCAAGAGACCCAGTACTTC,CASSPRTTDQETQYF
TRBJ1-2,TRBV5-1,TRBD1,-,TGCGCCAGCCGGACAGGTTATTCAGATGGCTACACCTTC,CASRTGYSDGYTF
TRBJ1-4,TRBV4-1,-,-,TGCGCCAGCAGCCAAGGTTACAGGGAGAATGAAAAACTGTTTTTT,CASSQGYRENEKLFF
TRBJ1-2,TRBV20-1,-,-,TGCAGTGTTAGGCGAGGGAATGGCTACACCTTC,CSVRRGNGYTF
TRBJ2-7,TRBV19,TRBD1,-,TGTGCCAGTAGTTGGGGACAGGGATCCTACGAGCAGTACTTC,CASSWGQGSYEQYF
TRBJ1-2,TRBV28,TRBD1,-,TGTGCCAGCAGTTTATCACAGGGGGGCACCCTTATGAGGGGCTACACCTTC,CASSLSQGGTLMRGYTF
TRBJ2-3,TRBV30,-,once,TGTGCCTGGAGCCTTCGGGGAAGGGGAGGAGATACGCAGTATTTT,CAWSLRGRGGDTQYF
TRBJ2-5,TRBV5-4,-,-,TGTGCCAGCAGCTTGCGCAGGGCAGAGACCCAGTACTTC,CASSLRRAETQYF
TRBJ2-3,TRBV5-3,-,-,TGTGCCAGAAGCTTGGTCAGGGTGGTGGATGGACGCTGGGTTTATCCAGATACGCAGTATTTT,CARSLVRVVDGRWVYPDTQYF
TRBJ1-4,TRBV30,-,-,TGTGCCTGGAGTGTACCCCTCCAGACAGGATCTAGGGGAAAACTGTTTTTT,CAWSVPLQTGSRGKLFF
TRBJ1-5,TRBV3-1/TRBV3-2,TRBD1,-,TGTGCCAGCAGCCAGCGGGACAGGGATGAGCCCCAGCATTTT,CASSQRDRDEPQHF
TRBJ1-2,TRBV5-1,TRBD1,-,TGCGCCAGCAGCTTCGGAACAGGGGGTACTGGCTACACCTTC,CASSFGTGGTGYTF
TRBJ1-1,TRBV29-1,-,-,TGCAGCGTTGCAGCAGGGTTAGACACTGAAGCTTTCTTT,CSVAAGLDTEAFF
TRBJ1-2,TRBV9,-,-,TGTGCCAGCAGCGTAGATGGAGGGGGGGCCTACACCTTC,CASSVDGGGAYTF
TRBJ2-7,TRBV19,-,once,TGTGCCAGTAGTATTACGACAGGCAGCTCCTACGAGCAGTACTTC,CASSITTGSSYEQYF
TRBJ2-3,TRBV27,-,once,TGTGCCAGCAGTTTATCGTCGGGACTCTATAGTACAGATACGCAGTATTTT,CASSLSSGLYSTDTQYF
TRBJ2-6,TRBV11-2,-,once,TGTGCCAGCAGCTTAGACTGGAGGATAATGAGGTCTGGGGCCAACGTCCTGACTTTC,CASSLDWRIMRSGANVLTF
TRBJ2-7,TRBV19,TRBD2,-,TGTGCCAGTAGTACCGAGCGGGGCTCCTACGAGCAGTACTTC,CASSTERGSYEQYF
TRBJ1-2,TRBV18,-,-,TGTGCCAGCTCACCACAGGAGGCCTATGGCTACACCTTC,CASSPQEAYGYTF
TRBJ1-1,TRBV6-5,TRBD1,-,TGTGCCAGCAGAGAGGACAGGGTAAACACTGAAGCTTTCTTT,CASREDRVNTEAFF
TRBJ2-7,TRBV9,TRBD2,-,TGTGCCAGCAGCGAGACCGGGACTAGCGGCCTGGAGCAGTACTTC,CASSETGTSGLEQYF
TRBJ2-3,TRBV6-5,-,-,TGTGCCAGCAGCAGAGATACGCAGTATTTT,CASSRDTQYF
TRBJ1-2,TRBV5-1,-,few,TGCGCCAGCAGCTCCAAACAGGGATCCTATGGCTACACCTTC,CASSSKQGSYGYTF
TRBJ2-5,TRBV19,TRBD2,-,TGTGCCAGTAGTCCTCGACTAGCGGGAACGGAGACCCAGTACTTC,CASSPRLAGTETQYF
TRBJ1-5,TRBV19,-,-,TGTGCCACCTCGTTCAGGGGCCAACAGCCCCAGCATTTT,CATSFRGQQPQHF
TRBJ2-5,TRBV3-1/TRBV3-2,TRBD1,once,TGTGCCAGCAGCCAAGAAAGGACAGGGGGAGTCGGAGAGACCCAGTACTTC,CASSQERTGGVGETQYF
TRBJ2-2,TRBV9,-,-,TGTGCCAGCAGTCAGGTGGGGCACCCGAACACCGGGGAGCTGTTTTTT,CASSQVGHPNTGELFF
TRBJ1-4,TRBV10-3,TRBD1,-,TGTGCCACAGGGACAGGGGGCGACAATGAAAAACTGTTTTTT,CATGTGGDNEKLFF
TRBJ1-2,TRBV3-1/TRBV3-2,-,-,TGTGCCAGCAGCCTTACCCCGCGTGCTAACTATGGCTACACCTTC,CASSLTPRANYGYTF
TRBJ2-1,TRBV7-2,TRBD2,-,TGTGCCAGCAGCTTAAGGTCCGCGGGGGTCACGTTCTTC,CASSLRSAGVTFF
TRBJ1-4,TRBV30,-,-,TGTGCCTGGGGTCCGGGAACAACTAATGAAAAACTGTTTTTT,CAWGPGTTNEKLFF
TRBJ2-5,TRBV11-3,TRBD1,once,TGTGCCAGCAGCTCGACAGGGGTCGTCGAGACCCAGTACTTC,CASSSTGVVETQYF
TRBJ1-2,TRBV24-1,TRBD1,-,TGTGCCACCAGTGATTTCAGGGGGCTGGATGGCTACACCTTC,CATSDFRGLDGYTF
TRBJ2-2,TRBV21-1,-,once,TGTGCCAGCACCCTCACACTACCTAGTAACACCGGGGAGCTGTTTTTT,CASTLTLPSNTGELFF
TRBJ2-2,TRBV11-2,-,-,TGTGCCAGCAGCTCGTCAGGGAGGTTGGCCGGGGAGCTGTTTTTT,CASSSSGRLAGELFF
TRBJ2-7,TRBV27,-,-,TGTGCCAGCAGTTCAACAGGGAACGCGGCCGAGCAGTACTTC,CASSSTGNAAEQYF
TRBJ2-7,TRBV11-2,-,once,TGTGCCAGCAGCTTAGGGGGGGATGGCGGGGCCCTCCCCTACGAGCAGTACTTC,CASSLGGDGGALPYEQYF
TRBJ2-4,TRBV6-5,-,-,TGTGCCAGCCGACTAGATGGGTCAAACATTCAGTACTTC,CASRLDGSNIQYF
TRBJ2-7,TRBV18,-,once,TGTGCCAGCTCACAACCTGGCGGAGGGAGCTCCTACGAGCAGTACTTC,CASSQPGGGSSYEQYF
TRBJ2-1,TRBV30,TRBD1,-,TGTGCCTGGACCGGGACAGGGGGCTACAATGAGCAGTTCTTC,CAWTGTGGYNEQFF
TRBJ2-5,TRBV3-1/TRBV3-2,TRBD2,once,TGTGCCAGCAGCCGGCGAGGACGGGCGGGGGGGCAAGAGACCCAGTACTTC,CASSRRGRAGGQETQYF
TRBJ1-2,TRBV28,TRBD1,-,TGTGCCAGCAGTCCGCTCGACAGGGAAGTGTCTGGCTACACCTTC,CASSPLDREVSGYTF
TRBJ1-1,TRBV12-3/TRBV12-4,-,-,TGTGCCAGCAGTCAGGTTATGAACACTGAAGCTTTCTTT,CASSQVMNTEAFF
TRBJ2-1,TRBV5-4,TRBD2,once,TGTGCCAGCAGCCCCATTAGTCGGAGCGGGAGATCCTACAATGAGCAGTTCTTC,CASSPISRSGRSYNEQFF
TRBJ2-7,TRBV5-6,TRBD1,-,TGTGCCAGCAGCTCCCGGGACAGTGCTTCCTACGAGCAGTACTTC,CASSSRDSASYEQYF